The clone carrying this T cell receptor (beta chain) was recorded a few times. This record belongs to a study of T-cell reconstitution after alpha-beta-depleted transplantation in children. TCRbeta library preparation incorporated unique molecular identifiers. TCRdb analysed the PCR reads with MiXCR anew, one entry per CDR3 protein. The sample has about 980,000 distinct CDR3 sequences; 25% to 30% are singletons. Trimming left V 5 bases short and J 6 bases short, with 17 bases between. The V gene's germline CDR1 is LGHDT and CDR2 YNNKEL (reference sequence). This CDR3 is 14 amino acids long. The clonotype was recovered from a boy under two years old who had a stem cell transplant for SCID, so the T cells may come from the graft donor. V usage is TRBV3-1 and J usage is TRBJ2-7; perhaps TRBD1 as D (6 bases). The material was PBMCs, mostly from graft donor cells, obtained 360 days after TCRalphabeta/CD19-depleted stem cell transplant. The CDR3 loop is CASSDRTVGGEQYF. The DNA for the CDR3 is TGTGCCAGCAGCGACCGGACAGTGGGTGGCGAGCAGTACTTC.